This T cell receptor beta chain was found in a study of CD8+ T cells in alopecia areata. At the level of the study: Tofacitinib ran for 6 to 18 months before 6 months off drug.

The table lists this clone with a few counts. Antigen: not known. Isolation of CD4+ and CD8+ T cells from PBMCs was achieved by sorting. Findings and caveats of the study: Lesional scalp, especially alopecia totalis/universalis, showed higher clonality than normal scalp. Scalp samples also contribute reads from the resident alphabeta T cells found in normal skin.

Sequencing relied on a cDNA template that was reverse transcribed from extracted RNA. Generated by immunoSEQ multiplex PCR, the TCRdb table keeps only in-frame clones and is missing some. The table has 110,000 to 150,000 clones, roughly 53% seen once. The sample here was CD4+ T cells sorted from blood, taken at week 0. The receptor's source is a human donor with alopecia areata.

For the CDR3, the DNA is TGTGCCAGCTCACCGAGGGACAGCCCTAATGAAAAACTGTTTTTT. Residues: CASSPRDSPNEKLFF. The chain links TRBV18 to TRBJ1-4; TRBD1 matches at 7 bases. The CDR3 sequence is 15 residues long. After removal of 3 bases from V and 3 bases from J, the junction contained 4 bases not matched to a gene. CDR1 and CDR2 (germline): KGHSH, LQKENI.